The rows below give T cell receptor beta chains drawn from one sample of a study of blood T cell repertoires in COVID-19. Profiled with immunoSEQ multiplex PCR; TCRdb holds only in-frame clones, not every one. The table records 150,000 to 250,000 clones, about 85% of them present only once. The sample comprised PBMCs or T cells enriched from blood (not recorded which). These receptors were obtained from a woman under 40 who had recovered from COVID-19. The CDR3 runs from the conserved cysteine through the conserved F or W. A D gene is named only where the DNA matches it firmly. Clone size, where shown, is once, few, many, or a class for clones that have expanded.

NA	TRBV9	few	TRBJ2-2	CASSGGMNTGELFF	TGTGCCAGCAGTGGAGGGATGAACACCGGGGAGCTGTTTTTT
TRBD1	TRBV7-9	NA	TRBJ2-5	CASSLALGQGAAETQYF	TGTGCCAGCAGCTTAGCGCTGGGACAGGGGGCTGCAGAGACCCAGTACTTC
TRBD1	TRBV27	NA	TRBJ1-2	CASSYDRGYGYTF	TGTGCCAGCAGTTACGACAGGGGCTATGGCTACACCTTC
TRBD1	TRBV27	NA	TRBJ1-2	CASSLTGDGYTF	TGTGCCAGCAGTTTAACAGGGGATGGCTACACCTTC
TRBD1	TRBV19	NA	TRBJ1-5	CASSMGDRQYQPQHF	TGTGCCAGTAGTATGGGGGACAGGCAATATCAGCCCCAGCATTTT
TRBD1	TRBV6-5	NA	TRBJ2-7	CASSDSGTAYEQYF	TGTGCCAGCAGTGACTCCGGGACAGCCTACGAGCAGTACTTC
NA	TRBV7-6	NA	TRBJ2-7	CASSFRETAYEQYF	TGTGCCAGCAGCTTTCGGGAGACTGCCTACGAGCAGTACTTC
NA	TRBV6-2/TRBV6-3	NA	TRBJ2-5	CASSYWSAGIQETQYF	TGTGCCAGCAGTTACTGGTCCGCGGGGATACAAGAGACCCAGTACTTC
NA	TRBV5-6	NA	TRBJ1-1	CASSLPGWMNTEAFF	TGTGCCAGCAGCTTGCCAGGGTGGATGAACACTGAAGCTTTCTTT
NA	TRBV19	NA	TRBJ1-1	CASSSTALPNTEAFF	TGTGCCAGTAGTTCGACAGCTCTTCCGAACACTGAAGCTTTCTTT
NA	TRBV24-1	once	TRBJ2-2	CATSDRFRGANTGELFF	TGTGCCACCAGTGATCGCTTCAGGGGCGCGAACACCGGGGAGCTGTTTTTT
TRBD2	TRBV2	few	TRBJ2-7	CASSLGGGGAPYEQYF	TGTGCCAGCAGCCTCGGTGGCGGGGGGGCTCCTTACGAGCAGTACTTC
NA	TRBV3-1/TRBV3-2	few	TRBJ1-4	CASSRTVGAANEKLFF	TGTGCCAGCAGCCGTACAGTGGGGGCGGCTAATGAAAAACTGTTTTTT
NA	TRBV23-1	NA	TRBJ1-4	CASNHGTRGEKLFF	TGCGCCAGCAATCACGGGACCCGGGGGGAAAAACTGTTTTTT
NA	TRBV2	many	TRBJ1-2	CASSDRYGYTF	TGTGCCAGCAGTGACCGCTATGGCTACACCTTC
NA	TRBV7-2	NA	TRBJ1-1	CASSLASLNTEAFF	TGTGCCAGCAGCTTAGCCAGTCTGAACACTGAAGCTTTCTTT
NA	TRBV2	once	TRBJ1-5	CASSDLLSNQPQHF	TGTGCCAGCAGTGACCTCCTTAGCAATCAGCCCCAGCATTTT
NA	TRBV7-2	once	TRBJ1-5	CASSLVRDNGPQHF	TGTGCCAGCAGCTTAGTCCGGGACAATGGGCCCCAGCATTTT
NA	TRBV5-1	NA	TRBJ2-2	CASSLRQGLTGELFF	TGCGCCAGCAGCTTGCGGCAGGGATTAACCGGGGAGCTGTTTTTT
NA	TRBV24-1	few	TRBJ2-2	CATSDYVDTGELFF	TGTGCCACCAGTGATTACGTAGACACCGGGGAGCTGTTTTTT
NA	TRBV9	NA	TRBJ1-2	CASSVGGGTNYGYTF	TGTGCCAGCAGCGTAGGAGGCGGGACTAACTATGGCTACACCTTC
TRBD2	TRBV5-1	NA	TRBJ2-5	CASSWGSSGRFQETQYF	TGCGCCAGCAGTTGGGGGTCGAGCGGGAGGTTCCAGGAGACCCAGTACTTC
TRBD2	TRBV7-2	NA	TRBJ2-3	CASSTWTSGVKDTQYF	TGTGCCAGCAGCACCTGGACTAGCGGGGTAAAAGATACGCAGTATTTT
NA	TRBV11-2	NA	TRBJ2-5	CASSYRGWEKETQYF	TGTGCCAGCAGCTATCGCGGGTGGGAAAAAGAGACCCAGTACTTC
TRBD2	TRBV7-2	NA	TRBJ2-5	CASSFGSLAEIQETQYF	TGTGCCAGCAGCTTTGGTAGCCTAGCGGAAATCCAAGAGACCCAGTACTTC
NA	TRBV7-9	NA	TRBJ1-4	CASSPGRTVTNEKLFF	TGTGCCAGCAGCCCAGGAAGGACAGTAACTAATGAAAAACTGTTTTTT